This TCR beta chain emerged from a study of glioma-infiltrating T cells after dendritic cell vaccination. Study results and limitations: Patients with more pretreatment TILs had longer time to progression and survival.

The CDR3 consists of 14 residues. Between the trimmed V and J ends, which lost 5 bases and 3 bases, there was a span of 11 bases. Germline lookup yields CDR1 LNHDA and CDR2 SQIVND (reference sequence). As for time point: after dendritic cell vaccination, including at tumor progression/relapse. Sequencing was performed with immunoSEQ multiplex PCR; in TCRdb, only in-frame clones are kept and a portion is missing. This sample has 90,000 to 95,000 clones, with over 75% found just once. A note on this clone: Its antigen is not known.

This TCR derives from a human donor with glioblastoma. The chain joins TRBV19 to TRBJ1-5; D unresolved. This sample comprised blood, obtained after dendritic cell vaccination. The CDR3: CASSPREVNQPQHF. DNA for the CDR3: TGTGCCAGTAGTCCCCGGGAAGTCAATCAGCCCCAGCATTTT.